Listed below are T cell receptor beta chains from one sample, sequenced in a study of shared clonotypes between healthy human individuals. The protocol was immunoSEQ multiplex PCR, while the TCRdb copy is restricted to in-frame clones and leaves out a portion. The table shows some 600,000 clones, with 95% to 97% occurring only once. Sequencing was performed on naive CD8+ T cells sorted from blood. Receptors were obtained from a woman aged 30 to 39 in good health. Both conserved end residues are part of each CDR3. A D gene is named only where the DNA matches it firmly. Expanded clones are given a class, and other clones once, few, many or no size at all.

v_gene: TRBV7-8
abundance: .
j_gene: TRBJ2-5
d_gene: TRBD1
CDR3nt: TGTGCCAGCAGCCCAACCGGGACAGGAGGGTTAACCCAGTACTTC
CDR3aa: CASSPTGTGGLTQYF

v_gene: TRBV7-2
abundance: .
j_gene: TRBJ2-2
d_gene: .
CDR3nt: TGTGCCAGCAGCCTTCCCGGGACTTTGAACACCGGGGAGCTGTTTTTT
CDR3aa: CASSLPGTLNTGELFF

v_gene: TRBV9
abundance: .
j_gene: TRBJ2-5
d_gene: .
CDR3nt: TGTGCCAGCAGCGTAGAGGTGTACCAAGAGACCCAGTACTTC
CDR3aa: CASSVEVYQETQYF

v_gene: TRBV4-1
abundance: .
j_gene: TRBJ2-7
d_gene: TRBD2
CDR3nt: TGCGCCAGCAGCTTGACTAGCGGGAGTTACGAGCAGTACTTC
CDR3aa: CASSLTSGSYEQYF

v_gene: TRBV4-2
abundance: .
j_gene: TRBJ2-3
d_gene: .
CDR3nt: TGTGCCAGCAGCCAAGATCCACTAGCCGCTAGCACAGATACGCAGTATTTT
CDR3aa: CASSQDPLAASTDTQYF

v_gene: TRBV4-1
abundance: .
j_gene: TRBJ1-2
d_gene: .
CDR3nt: TGCGCCAGCAGCCCCGGACGTACGCTCGCCCATGGCTACACCTTC
CDR3aa: CASSPGRTLAHGYTF

v_gene: TRBV29-1
abundance: .
j_gene: TRBJ2-1
d_gene: TRBD2
CDR3nt: TGCAGCGTTGACTCCCGACTAGCCCCGTACAATGAGCAGTTCTTC
CDR3aa: CSVDSRLAPYNEQFF

v_gene: TRBV7-9
abundance: .
j_gene: TRBJ1-2
d_gene: TRBD1
CDR3nt: TGTGCCAGCAGCCCCAAAACAGGGGAGCTTGTCTATGGCTACACCTTC
CDR3aa: CASSPKTGELVYGYTF

v_gene: TRBV13
abundance: .
j_gene: TRBJ2-5
d_gene: TRBD2
CDR3nt: TGTGCCAGCAGCTTAGGACTAGCGGGGGAGAAAGAGACCCAGTACTTC
CDR3aa: CASSLGLAGEKETQYF

v_gene: TRBV27
abundance: .
j_gene: TRBJ2-1
d_gene: TRBD2
CDR3nt: TGTGCCAGCAGTCCAGGGACTAGCGGGAAGCATGAGCAGTTCTTC
CDR3aa: CASSPGTSGKHEQFF

v_gene: TRBV5-3
abundance: once
j_gene: TRBJ2-1
d_gene: TRBD2
CDR3nt: TGTGCCAGAAGCTTAGTTAGCGGGAGGGCCACCCGGCAACAATACAATGAGCAGTTCTTC
CDR3aa: CARSLVSGRATRQQYNEQFF

v_gene: TRBV6-5
abundance: .
j_gene: TRBJ2-1
d_gene: .
CDR3nt: TGTGCCAGCAGTTACTCGTCTACCCTAGGTGAGCAGTTCTTC
CDR3aa: CASSYSSTLGEQFF

v_gene: TRBV18
abundance: .
j_gene: TRBJ2-1
d_gene: TRBD2
CDR3nt: TGTGCCAGCTCACCTAGCGGGAGTTCCTACAATGAGCAGTTCTTC
CDR3aa: CASSPSGSSYNEQFF

v_gene: TRBV29-1
abundance: .
j_gene: TRBJ2-7
d_gene: .
CDR3nt: TGCAGCGTCGAACAGGACGAGAGCTACGAGCAGTACTTC
CDR3aa: CSVEQDESYEQYF

v_gene: TRBV7-8
abundance: .
j_gene: TRBJ2-1
d_gene: TRBD1
CDR3nt: TGTGCCAGCAGCCGAGGACAGGGGGAACCCTACAATGAGCAGTTCTTC
CDR3aa: CASSRGQGEPYNEQFF

v_gene: TRBV28
abundance: .
j_gene: TRBJ2-2
d_gene: TRBD2
CDR3nt: TGTGCCAGCAGCTCACTAGCGGGAGGGCGCACCGGGGAGCTGTTTTTT
CDR3aa: CASSSLAGGRTGELFF

v_gene: TRBV10-2
abundance: .
j_gene: TRBJ2-7
d_gene: .
CDR3nt: TGCGCCAGCAGTGACTGGGGGCGCGGGTACGAGCAGTACTTC
CDR3aa: CASSDWGRGYEQYF

v_gene: TRBV2
abundance: .
j_gene: TRBJ2-2
d_gene: .
CDR3nt: TGTGCCAGCCGCGAAACGGTCCGGGCCGGGGAGCTGTTTTTT
CDR3aa: CASRETVRAGELFF

v_gene: TRBV13
abundance: .
j_gene: TRBJ2-1
d_gene: .
CDR3nt: TGTGCCAGCAGCGGTCGAGGGTCCCTCTCCTACAATGAGCAGTTCTTC
CDR3aa: CASSGRGSLSYNEQFF

v_gene: TRBV7-8
abundance: .
j_gene: TRBJ2-7
d_gene: TRBD2
CDR3nt: TGTGCCAGCAGCCCATCTAGCGGAGGACCCAATTGGGAGCAGTACTTC
CDR3aa: CASSPSSGGPNWEQYF

v_gene: TRBV19
abundance: .
j_gene: TRBJ2-7
d_gene: TRBD1
CDR3nt: TGTGCCAGTAGTCCAACAGGGGGCGTCTATGGGTACGAGCAGTACTTC
CDR3aa: CASSPTGGVYGYEQYF

v_gene: TRBV11-2
abundance: .
j_gene: TRBJ2-1
d_gene: .
CDR3nt: TGTGCCAGCAGCTACCGGGACAAAGCCTACAATGAGCAGTTCTTC
CDR3aa: CASSYRDKAYNEQFF

v_gene: TRBV21-1
abundance: once
j_gene: TRBJ2-4
d_gene: .
CDR3nt: TGTGCCAGCAGCTCCCCGGGGTTAGCCAAAAACATTCAGTACTTC
CDR3aa: CASSSPGLAKNIQYF

v_gene: TRBV13
abundance: .
j_gene: TRBJ2-7
d_gene: .
CDR3nt: TGTGCCAGCAGCGTGGACCTACCTCCCTACGAGCAGTACTTC
CDR3aa: CASSVDLPPYEQYF

v_gene: TRBV4-1
abundance: .
j_gene: TRBJ1-1
d_gene: .
CDR3nt: TGCGCCAGCAGCCAAGCTTTGAGGCAGAGGAATATGAACACTGAAGCTTTCTTT
CDR3aa: CASSQALRQRNMNTEAFF

v_gene: TRBV29-1
abundance: .
j_gene: TRBJ2-1
d_gene: TRBD2
CDR3nt: TGCAGCGTTGTTAGCTGGCTAGCGGGCTACAATGAGCAGTTCTTC
CDR3aa: CSVVSWLAGYNEQFF

v_gene: TRBV7-4
abundance: .
j_gene: TRBJ2-5
d_gene: TRBD2
CDR3nt: TGTGCCAGCAGCCCAAAGCGGTCCGGGAGGGCCCTCTTGGAGACCCAGTACTTC
CDR3aa: CASSPKRSGRALLETQYF

v_gene: TRBV19
abundance: .
j_gene: TRBJ1-5
d_gene: .
CDR3nt: TGTGCCAGTAGTATCGGAGGGGAGGATACTCAGCCCCAGCATTTT
CDR3aa: CASSIGGEDTQPQHF

v_gene: TRBV27
abundance: .
j_gene: TRBJ2-7
d_gene: .
CDR3nt: TGTGCCAGCAGTTCCCCCCAACCGATAGAGTACGAGCAGTACTTC
CDR3aa: CASSSPQPIEYEQYF

v_gene: TRBV6-1
abundance: .
j_gene: TRBJ2-7
d_gene: .
CDR3nt: TGTGCCAGCAGTTGGGACATTTCCTCCGAGCAGTACTTC
CDR3aa: CASSWDISSEQYF

v_gene: TRBV2
abundance: .
j_gene: TRBJ1-5
d_gene: TRBD1
CDR3nt: TGTGCCAGCAGGCCAGGGACAGGGAGAAATAGCAATCAGCCCCAGCATTTT
CDR3aa: CASRPGTGRNSNQPQHF

v_gene: TRBV27
abundance: .
j_gene: TRBJ2-1
d_gene: TRBD2
CDR3nt: TGTGCCAGCGGAAAGCTAGCGGGAGGGCCTTTAAGTGAGCAGTTCTTC
CDR3aa: CASGKLAGGPLSEQFF

v_gene: TRBV15
abundance: .
j_gene: TRBJ2-1
d_gene: .
CDR3nt: TGTGCCACCAGCAGAGAGTTCCCGTTTCGAACACCCCATGAGCAGTTCTTC
CDR3aa: CATSREFPFRTPHEQFF

v_gene: TRBV6-5
abundance: .
j_gene: TRBJ2-2
d_gene: .
CDR3nt: TGTGCCAGCAGTTACTTAGCAGCCTTGGGGGGGGAGCTGTTTTTT
CDR3aa: CASSYLAALGGELFF

v_gene: TRBV20-1
abundance: .
j_gene: TRBJ2-7
d_gene: .
CDR3nt: TGCAGTGCTAGCGTTATGTACGAGCAGTACTTC
CDR3aa: CSASVMYEQYF

v_gene: TRBV7-9
abundance: once
j_gene: TRBJ2-7
d_gene: TRBD1
CDR3nt: TGTGCCAGCAGCCCAAGACAGGGGGCATACGATGAGCAGTACTTC
CDR3aa: CASSPRQGAYDEQYF

v_gene: TRBV19
abundance: .
j_gene: TRBJ2-7
d_gene: TRBD1
CDR3nt: TGTGCCAGTAGTAAGGGACAGCAGAGCTCCTACGAGCAGTACTTC
CDR3aa: CASSKGQQSSYEQYF

v_gene: TRBV19
abundance: .
j_gene: TRBJ2-3
d_gene: TRBD2
CDR3nt: TGTGCCAGTAGTATAGGTGCTCTGACTAGCGGGAAGGTGGATACGCAGTATTTT
CDR3aa: CASSIGALTSGKVDTQYF

v_gene: TRBV28
abundance: once
j_gene: TRBJ2-2
d_gene: .
CDR3nt: TGTGCCAGCAGCTTCCCGGGCCCGCTCACCGCCGGGGAGCTGTTTTTT
CDR3aa: CASSFPGPLTAGELFF

v_gene: TRBV2
abundance: once
j_gene: TRBJ2-1
d_gene: TRBD2
CDR3nt: TGTGCCAGCAGTGGCCCTCGAGGTAGCGGGAGGGGGAATGAGCAGTTCTTC
CDR3aa: CASSGPRGSGRGNEQFF

v_gene: TRBV27
abundance: .
j_gene: TRBJ2-1
d_gene: TRBD2
CDR3nt: TGTGCCAGCAGTCTTCTAGCGGGAGAAGGATACAATGAGCAGTTCTTC
CDR3aa: CASSLLAGEGYNEQFF

v_gene: TRBV4-1
abundance: .
j_gene: TRBJ1-2
d_gene: .
CDR3nt: TGCGCCAGCAGCCCTACCCCCGGGGGCTACACCTTC
CDR3aa: CASSPTPGGYTF

v_gene: TRBV19
abundance: .
j_gene: TRBJ2-3
d_gene: TRBD1
CDR3nt: TGTGCCAGTAGTAAACAGGGGGTGGATACGCAGTATTTT
CDR3aa: CASSKQGVDTQYF

v_gene: TRBV7-9
abundance: .
j_gene: TRBJ1-1
d_gene: .
CDR3nt: TGTGCCAGCAGCTTATCAGGGGCTGAAGCTTTCTTT
CDR3aa: CASSLSGAEAFF

v_gene: TRBV27
abundance: .
j_gene: TRBJ2-7
d_gene: TRBD1
CDR3nt: TGTGCCAGCAGCCGATCGACAGGGGATGTATACGAGCAGTACTTC
CDR3aa: CASSRSTGDVYEQYF

v_gene: TRBV28
abundance: .
j_gene: TRBJ2-1
d_gene: TRBD2
CDR3nt: TGTGCCAGCAGTGCCCTACTAGCGGGCAATGAGCAGTTCTTC
CDR3aa: CASSALLAGNEQFF

v_gene: TRBV30
abundance: few
j_gene: TRBJ1-1
d_gene: .
CDR3nt: TGTGCCTGGAGCCGGAACACTGAAGCTTTCTTT
CDR3aa: CAWSRNTEAFF

v_gene: TRBV27
abundance: .
j_gene: TRBJ2-7
d_gene: .
CDR3nt: TGTGCCAGCAGTCATGGGACTCCCTACGAGCAGTACTTC
CDR3aa: CASSHGTPYEQYF